Included here is one T cell receptor beta chain sequence, with context. The sample is drawn from a study of blood T cell repertoires in COVID-19. The overall study: The analysed material was cDNA or gDNA that came from T cells, B-cell-depleted T cells, or PBMCs.

Authors' analysis steps: The authors estimated nucleated cell counts from reference gene primer amplification. Generated by immunoSEQ multiplex PCR, the TCRdb table keeps only in-frame clones and is missing some. That table is the source of V, J and clone size, and D and trimming were worked out from the DNA. The sample has about 320,000 clones, around 83% seen once. Specimen: peripheral blood. This clonotype was obtained from a woman in her forties or fifties with acute or convalescent COVID-19.

This chain's CDR3 is CASSLGYSNQPQHF. CDR3 bases: TGTGCCAGCTCTCTCGGTTATAGCAATCAGCCCCAGCATTTT. The rearrangement joins TRBV6-5 to TRBJ1-5, with unresolved D. This CDR3 comprises 14 residues. The germline gives CDR1 MNHEY, CDR2 SVGAGI. Deletions cut 8 bases from V and 0 bases from J, with 11 bases between.